This T cell receptor (beta chain) stems from a study of cytotoxic CD8 clonotypes in ibrutinib-treated CLL (dated by TCRdb to about 2021). Context from the whole study: The cohort included roughly 15 treatment-naive and roughly ten relapsed/refractory patients; 17 to 18 were IGHV unmutated. The response samples were drawn at a median of approximately twelve months into treatment, with a range of about 6 to 40 months. Longitudinal samples were obtainable from 26 of the 86 participants in the trial. On average, each sample yielded around 270,000 productive templates and about 94,000 productive rearrangements. Responses were partial in 24 patients and complete in 2; after median approximately 66 months follow-up, about 14 stayed in remission and some twelve progressed. Cryopreserved peripheral blood mononuclear cells were obtained prior to treatment, at the time of response, and at either disease progression or sustained remission.

For TCR beta library preparation, around 1.8 micrograms of genomic DNA were extracted from the cryopreserved PBMCs. Longitudinal blood samples from CLL patients receiving ibrutinib monotherapy were subjected to high-throughput TCR beta sequencing. The patients took part in an open-label, single-center phase 2 trial of ibrutinib monotherapy. General conclusions and limits of the study: Clonality rose at ibrutinib response, remained stable during sustained remission, and dropped back toward baseline at progression. Lymph node repertoires were not examined, and the timing of sampling was not matched between patients in sustained remission and those whose disease progressed. Public clonotypes were found to be uncommon and were observed to contract or remain stable during treatment; the increase in clonality was shown to reflect expansion of private clonotypes at ibrutinib response. At baseline, clonality was higher than in age-matched healthy donors and showed a strong correlation with circulating CD8+ T-cell counts.

From the cysteine up to the phenylalanine, the CDR3 has a length of 14 residues. Only the CDR3 region is kept as DNA, spanning 42 bases read in frame from base 1. Via the germline V gene, CDR1 is KGHSH and CDR2 LQKENI. Clipping removes 4 bases from V and 6 bases from J, with 6 as the unmatched junction base count. Remarks on this clone: It lacks a known antigen. It has no much larger one-base neighbor in the sample; base qualities were not kept.

Each clonotype received, on average, around 10x coverage in deep resolution sequencing performed on a MiSeq, where the target depth lay between 1 in 1 million and 1 in 200,000 T cells. The immunoSEQ hsTCRB Kit was used to generate TCR beta libraries. The source study handled its data this way. Data were analyzed with ImmunoSEQ Data Assistant and ImmunoSEQ Analyzer, with V, D and J genes assigned per IMGT definitions. Clonality, with values ranging from 0 to 1, was calculated as one minus the normalized Shannon entropy of productive rearrangement frequencies. Public clonotype analysis was restricted to overrepresented clonotypes comprising at least 0.05% of each patient's repertoire. About a dozen age-matched healthy donor repertoires from immuneACCESS served as clonality controls. As stored in TCRdb, this immuneACCESS dataset retains in-frame rearrangements with V and J assigned. A fraction of the clones does not appear; measured against another copy, unresolved V genes explain less than half of the discrepancy, and the remainder lacks a known reason. V and J calls and clone size are copied from that table; D and trimming were computed from the DNA. The sample includes around 310,000 clones, with around four fifths observed a single time. The top ten hold roughly 6.3% of the sample.

The V and J segments used are TRBV18 and TRBJ2-7; a stretch of 10 junction bases matches TRBD1. The material sequenced was PBMCs, taken before ibrutinib treatment. The sequence was obtained from a human donor with chronic lymphocytic leukemia. In nucleotides, the sequence is TGTGCCAGCTCACTAATGGACAGGGGGGGCGAGCAGTACTTC. This sequence encodes CASSLMDRGGEQYF.